This TCR beta chain was profiled in a study of cytomegalovirus exposure and HLA in healthy donors. V lost 6 bases, J lost 2 bases, and 14 bases lay in between. CDR3 size: 14 residues. Germline lookup yields CDR1 MNHEY and CDR2 SVGAGI. It was with 60 Vbeta and 13 Jbeta primers that the PCR ran. Clones were read by immunoSEQ multiplex PCR, and TCRdb kept only the in-frame ones, dropping some. This table holds roughly 190,000 clones, roughly four fifths found once. This receptor was taken from a man between 40 and 49 years old in good health and CMV-seropositive. The sequencing sample was made of PBMCs. This chain uses TRBV6-5 with TRBJ2-7; TRBD2 might be the D (6 bases). Written as DNA, the CDR3 is TGTGCCAGCAGCCGACGGGACTTAACCTACGAGCAGTACTTC. Translated: CASSRRDLTYEQYF.